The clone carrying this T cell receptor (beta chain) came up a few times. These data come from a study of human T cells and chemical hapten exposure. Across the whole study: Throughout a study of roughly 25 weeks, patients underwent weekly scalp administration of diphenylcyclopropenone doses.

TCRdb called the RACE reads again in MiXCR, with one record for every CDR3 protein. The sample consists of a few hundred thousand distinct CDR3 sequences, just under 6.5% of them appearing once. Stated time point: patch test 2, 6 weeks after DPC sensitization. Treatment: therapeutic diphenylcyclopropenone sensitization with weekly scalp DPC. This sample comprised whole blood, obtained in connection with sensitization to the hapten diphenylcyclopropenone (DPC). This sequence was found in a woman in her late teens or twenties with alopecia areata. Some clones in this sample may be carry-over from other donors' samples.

In DNA form, the CDR3 reads TGTGCCAGCAGTTCCCTGAGGAAAGGGGGCGCGGAAGTTGCTGAAGCTTTCTTT. This codes for CASSSLRKGGAEVAEAFF. The V and J genes are TRBV6-5 and TRBJ1-1; 7 bases fit TRBD1. The CDR3 extends over 18 amino acids. Germline CDR1 MNHEY, CDR2 SVGAGI. The V gene end was trimmed by 4 bases and the J gene end by 6 bases; junction bases not matched to a gene: 20.